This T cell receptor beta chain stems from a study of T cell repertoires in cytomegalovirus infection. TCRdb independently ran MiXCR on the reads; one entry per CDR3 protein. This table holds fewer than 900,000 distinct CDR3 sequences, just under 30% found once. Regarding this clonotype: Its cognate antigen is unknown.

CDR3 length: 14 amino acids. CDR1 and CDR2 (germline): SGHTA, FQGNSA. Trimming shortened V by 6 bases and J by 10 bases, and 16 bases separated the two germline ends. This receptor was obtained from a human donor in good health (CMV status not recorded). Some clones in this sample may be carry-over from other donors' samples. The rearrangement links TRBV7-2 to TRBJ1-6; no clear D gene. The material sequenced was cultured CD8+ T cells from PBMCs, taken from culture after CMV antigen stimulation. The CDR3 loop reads CASSLSQLRSPLHF. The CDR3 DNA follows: TGTGCCAGCAGTCTCTCTCAATTAAGATCACCCCTCCACTTT.